This T cell receptor beta chain was identified in a study of identical twins. Study-wide results and limits: Excess twin sharing in beta out-of-frame sequences was weaker. Models underestimated TCR alpha sharing (out-of-frame) in monozygotic twins.

Points on this clonotype: Its matching antigen is unknown.

TCRdb analysed the 5' RACE reads with MiXCR anew, one entry per CDR3 protein. The table has about 520,000 distinct CDR3 sequences, roughly a fifth seen once; the top ten hold about 0.91%. This CDR3 has 16 residues. Between the trimmed V and J ends, which lost 4 bases and 1 base, there was a span of 16 bases. Germline CDR1 is SGHRS and CDR2 is YFSETQ. These data were also reused for a study on T cells expressing NK-cell markers.

Source material: CD4+ T cells sorted from blood. This TCR derives from a woman under 30 in good health. The rearrangement links TRBV5-1 to TRBJ2-3; tentatively, D is TRBD2 (5 bases). The CDR3 DNA reads as TGCGCCAGCAGCGGAGGTAGAAGTCCCCGCACAGATACGCAGTATTTT. The encoded protein is CASSGGRSPRTDTQYF.